This TCR beta chain was obtained from a study of identical twins. This clonotype was recorded many times. The V end lost 5 bases, the J end lost 0 bases, and 13 bases lay between the germline ends. The CDR3 has 15 residues. The germline V gene encodes CDR1 SGHTA and CDR2 FQGNSA. TCRdb used MiXCR to reprocess the 5' RACE reads, holding one entry per CDR3 protein. This sample carries nearly 250,000 distinct CDR3 sequences, approximately 7% of them seen once, and the ten largest clones take approximately 3.7%. This sample was also put to use in a study of yellow fever vaccine responses in identical twins. That paper states: The authors reported partly convergent, partly personalized vaccine responses in identical twins.

This sequence originates from a woman younger than 35 in good health. The chain combines TRBV7-2 with TRBJ1-1, with D maybe TRBD1 (6 bases). The sample consisted of memory (CD45RO+) T cells sorted from blood. In DNA, the CDR3 is TGTGCCAGCAGCCCACTCGGACAGCTGAACACTGAAGCTTTCTTT. Protein sequence: CASSPLGQLNTEAFF.